These T cell receptor beta chains were read from a single sample in a study of cytomegalovirus exposure and HLA in healthy donors. Method: immunoSEQ multiplex PCR; TCRdb's copy keeps in-frame clones and lacks some. The data hold fewer than 200,000 clones, with around 85% observed a single time. Specimen: PBMCs. These receptors all stem from a woman aged 30 to 39 in good health and CMV-seronegative. CDR3s include the opening cysteine and the closing phenylalanine or tryptophan. The order of the fields is J gene, D gene, clone size, V gene, CDR3 protein, CDR3 DNA. The D gene is left open where the match is weak. Expanded clones are given a class, and other clones once, few, many or no size at all.

>TRBJ2-2|NA|NA|TRBV28
CASRGRIYTGELFF
TGTGCCAGCCGGGGGAGGATTTACACCGGGGAGCTGTTTTTT
>TRBJ2-7|TRBD1|NA|TRBV5-4
CASSPRDRGYEQYF
TGTGCCAGCAGCCCGCGAGACAGGGGCTACGAGCAGTACTTC
>TRBJ1-5|NA|NA|TRBV18
CASSPLGSGYGYQPQHF
TGTGCCAGCTCACCACTGGGGAGCGGGTATGGGTATCAGCCCCAGCATTTT
>TRBJ2-7|NA|once|TRBV18
CASSTLLYDEQYF
TGTGCCAGCTCAACCCTATTATACGACGAGCAGTACTTC
>TRBJ2-7|TRBD1|once|TRBV19
CASSPGQWIYEQYF
TGTGCCAGTTCCCCGGGACAGTGGATCTACGAGCAGTACTTC
>TRBJ1-1|NA|NA|TRBV19
CASSIRSRNTEAFF
TGTGCCAGTAGTATTCGGTCCCGGAACACTGAAGCTTTCTTT
>TRBJ2-1|NA|NA|TRBV7-2
CASSPPPRAEQFF
TGTGCCAGCAGCCCGCCCCCGCGCGCTGAGCAGTTCTTC
>TRBJ2-7|NA|NA|TRBV6-4
CASSVHARGEQYF
TGTGCCAGCAGTGTGCACGCCCGGGGCGAGCAGTACTTC
>TRBJ2-1|NA|once|TRBV5-8
CASSTGISYNEQFF
TGTGCCAGCAGTACCGGGATCTCCTACAATGAGCAGTTCTTC
>TRBJ2-1|TRBD2|NA|TRBV11-2
CASSLLGGRGALGNEQFF
TGTGCCAGCAGCTTATTGGGCGGGAGGGGGGCCCTGGGGAATGAGCAGTTCTTC
>TRBJ2-7|TRBD1|once|TRBV11-2
CASQLRDRGYEQYF
TGTGCCAGCCAACTCCGGGACAGGGGTTACGAGCAGTACTTC
>TRBJ2-7|TRBD1|few|TRBV28
CASSTPGTGGYEQYF
TGTGCCAGCAGTACCCCCGGGACAGGGGGCTACGAGCAGTACTTC
>TRBJ2-7|NA|once|TRBV7-9
CASSFGDEQYF
TGTGCCAGCAGCTTCGGGGACGAGCAGTACTTC
>TRBJ2-1|NA|NA|TRBV7-9
CATVNEQFF
TGTGCCACCGTAAATGAGCAGTTCTTC
>TRBJ1-1|TRBD1|NA|TRBV27
CASKRLDRVITEAFF
TGTGCCAGCAAGCGATTAGACAGGGTGATCACTGAAGCTTTCTTT
>TRBJ2-3|TRBD2|NA|TRBV6-1
CASSGNSGEPSAVGDTQYF
TGTGCCAGCAGTGGGAATAGCGGGGAGCCCTCGGCCGTGGGAGATACGCAGTATTTT
>TRBJ2-7|TRBD1|few|TRBV6-6
CASSRQGPRRTEQYF
TGTGCCAGCAGTAGACAGGGGCCTCGGAGAACGGAGCAGTACTTC
>TRBJ1-2|TRBD1|NA|TRBV27
CASSPSLGQTLNYGYTF
TGTGCCAGCAGTCCTTCTTTGGGACAGACCTTAAACTATGGCTACACCTTC
>TRBJ2-1|TRBD2|NA|TRBV6-5
CASRSSGGDNEQFF
TGTGCCTCCAGGTCTAGCGGGGGGGACAATGAGCAGTTCTTC
>TRBJ2-3|TRBD2|NA|TRBV2
CASSDIAGGTDTQYF
TGTGCCAGCAGTGATATAGCGGGGGGCACAGATACGCAGTATTTT
>TRBJ1-5|TRBD1|NA|TRBV6-1
CASSVRGRQPQHF
TGTGCCAGCAGTGTCAGGGGGCGGCAGCCCCAGCATTTT
>TRBJ2-5|TRBD2|NA|TRBV5-4
CASSRTSGGAETQYF
TGTGCCAGCAGTCGGACTAGCGGGGGGGCGGAGACCCAGTACTTC
>TRBJ1-3|TRBD1|NA|TRBV10-3
CAISPGGQGGGNTIYF
TGTGCCATCAGTCCAGGCGGACAGGGCGGTGGAAACACCATATATTTT
>TRBJ2-7|NA|NA|TRBV5-8
CASSFLTDYEQYF
TGTGCCAGCAGCTTCCTGACAGACTACGAGCAGTACTTC
>TRBJ2-3|NA|NA|TRBV30
CAWSPGHWEDTQYF
TGTGCCTGGAGTCCGGGACACTGGGAGGATACGCAGTATTTT
>TRBJ1-2|NA|NA|TRBV5-1
CASSLDEAGFSRGYTF
TGCGCCAGCAGCTTGGACGAGGCCGGGTTCAGTCGGGGCTACACCTTC
>TRBJ2-3|NA|NA|TRBV6-1
CASRDGGASTDTQYF
TGTGCCAGCAGGGATGGCGGTGCTAGCACAGATACGCAGTATTTT
>TRBJ2-3|TRBD1|NA|TRBV5-1
CASSLRWDRPTDTQYF
TGCGCCAGCAGCCTGAGGTGGGACAGACCCACAGATACGCAGTATTTT
>TRBJ2-7|TRBD1|few|TRBV10-3
CAIKTTGGGYEQYF
TGTGCCATAAAAACGACAGGGGGAGGCTACGAGCAGTACTTC
>TRBJ2-7|TRBD1|NA|TRBV28
CASRVSGQAWRYF
TGTGCCAGCAGAGTCTCCGGACAGGCCTGGAGGTACTTC
>TRBJ2-2|TRBD1|once|TRBV5-4
CASSPGQGTNTGELFF
TGTGCCAGCAGCCCGGGACAGGGGACGAACACCGGGGAGCTGTTTTTT
>TRBJ1-2|NA|NA|TRBV28
CATLLTPYGYTF
TGTGCCACCCTCCTTACTCCCTATGGCTACACCTTC
>TRBJ1-2|NA|few|TRBV6-1
CASSEAHLSDYF
TGTGCCAGCAGTGAAGCACACTTATCGGACTACTTC
>TRBJ2-2|TRBD1|NA|TRBV7-8
CASMGQLNTGELFF
TGTGCCAGCATGGGACAGCTAAACACCGGGGAGCTGTTTTTT
>TRBJ2-3|TRBD1|NA|TRBV4-3
CASSQSGQGVIDTQYF
TGCGCCAGCAGCCAATCGGGACAGGGGGTTATAGATACGCAGTATTTT
>TRBJ2-1|NA|NA|TRBV20-1
CSPDGTPGQFF
TGCAGTCCAGACGGGACACCCGGGCAGTTCTTC
>TRBJ2-2|TRBD2|NA|TRBV5-1
CASSLVGGMNTGELFF
TGCGCCAGCAGCTTGGTGGGGGGGATGAACACCGGGGAGCTGTTTTTT
>TRBJ1-1|NA|NA|TRBV6-1
CASSSPGNTEAFF
TGTGCCAGCAGTTCACCAGGGAACACTGAAGCTTTCTTT
>TRBJ1-1|NA|NA|TRBV18
CASSPQATVMNTEAFF
TGTGCCAGCTCACCACAAGCCACAGTCATGAACACTGAAGCTTTCTTT
>TRBJ2-2|NA|NA|TRBV27
CASSWRNSGELFF
TGTGCCAGCAGTTGGAGGAACTCCGGGGAGCTGTTTTTT
>TRBJ2-6|TRBD1|NA|TRBV7-8
CASSPTGGAGSGANVLTF
TGTGCCAGCAGCCCGACAGGGGGCGCGGGCTCTGGGGCCAACGTCCTGACTTTC
>TRBJ1-1|TRBD1|NA|TRBV18
CASSAGQGLRRGTEAFF
TGTGCCAGCTCGGCCGGACAGGGTCTTCGAAGGGGCACTGAAGCTTTCTTT
>TRBJ2-7|TRBD2|many|TRBV2
CASTGGPRGGSDEQYF
TGTGCCAGCACCGGAGGCCCGCGGGGGGGATCGGATGAGCAGTACTTC
>TRBJ2-5|NA|NA|TRBV2
CASSEALGQQETQYF
TGTGCCAGCAGTGAAGCGCTTGGGCAGCAAGAGACCCAGTACTTC
>TRBJ1-6|NA|once|TRBV19
CASSISPGTPNSPLHF
TGTGCCAGTAGTATCTCCCCCGGGACACCTAATTCACCCCTCCACTTT
>TRBJ2-1|TRBD2|NA|TRBV5-1
CASSLESSGGNEQFF
TGCGCCAGCAGCTTGGAATCTAGCGGGGGGAATGAGCAGTTCTTC
>TRBJ2-3|NA|NA|TRBV19
CASIGGDTQYF
TGTGCCAGTATTGGCGGAGATACGCAGTATTTT
>TRBJ1-1|NA|once|TRBV18
CASSPLDRMNTEAFF
TGTGCCAGCTCACCACTGGACAGAATGAACACTGAAGCTTTCTTT
>TRBJ1-3|NA|few|TRBV28
CASSFTPWTDGNTIYF
TGTGCCAGCAGTTTTACCCCTTGGACAGACGGAAACACCATATATTTT
>TRBJ2-1|TRBD1|NA|TRBV7-3
CASSRQPRGSFNEQFF
TGTGCCAGCAGCCGTCAACCCAGGGGGTCTTTCAATGAGCAGTTCTTC
>TRBJ2-3|TRBD1|NA|TRBV2
CASRRTGRTDTQYF
TGTGCCAGCAGGCGGACAGGGCGGACAGATACGCAGTATTTT
>TRBJ2-1|NA|NA|TRBV7-9
CASSLRAEHNEQFF
TGTGCCAGCAGCTTACGAGCGGAACACAATGAGCAGTTCTTC
>TRBJ2-7|TRBD1|NA|TRBV28
CASRGGTAPYEQYF
TGTGCCAGCAGGGGTGGGACAGCCCCCTACGAGCAGTACTTC
>TRBJ2-2|TRBD2|NA|TRBV7-6
CASSLSSGYTGELFF
TGTGCCAGCAGCTTAAGTAGCGGGTATACCGGGGAGCTGTTTTTT
>TRBJ1-1|TRBD1|NA|TRBV2
CASTDRGPSEAFF
TGTGCCAGCACTGACAGGGGCCCCTCTGAAGCTTTCTTT